A single sample gave rise to the 29 T cell receptor beta chains below, sequenced in a study of regulatory T cells in long-lasting Graves disease. Library construction for TCR beta used iRepertoire HTBI primers and Arm-PCR of CDR3 regions. One entry per CDR3 protein, called by TCRdb with MiXCR from the multiplex PCR reads. Here the sample spans approximately 690,000 distinct CDR3 sequences, roughly 30% being singletons. Stated time point: persistent/refractory GD, antithyroid drugs over 5 years with positive TRAb. The TCR library was made from RNA that had been extracted from PBMCs in TRIzol. The input for sequencing was peripheral blood mononuclear cells (PBMCs), taken when the disease was refractory, from a patient treated with antithyroid drugs. The receptors shown here come from a female donor with Graves disease.

The J gene is TRBJ2-1, the V gene TRBV12-3 or TRBV12-4; 8 bases are a match to TRBD2. CDR3 length equals 16 residues. The ends lost 5 bases at V and 4 bases at J; junction bases unmatched: 10. The CDR3 spells CASSPPGGRPYNEQFF. DNA of the CDR3: TGTGCCAGCAGTCCCCCGGGCGGGAGGCCTTACAATGAGCAGTTCTTC.

The gene calls are TRBV11-2 and TRBJ1-1; D call uncertain. Trimming cost V 5 bases and J 2 bases, with 24 bases left between them. The germline V gene has CDR1 SGHAT and CDR2 FQNNGV. The CDR3 spans 18 residues. The CDR3 DNA is TGTGCCAGCAGCCCGATAGACCGTGCCGGTCATAGAAACACTGAAGCTTTCTTT. Its protein is CASSPIDRAGHRNTEAFF.

The chain links TRBV25-1 to TRBJ2-7; 7 bases match TRBD1. From germline, CDR1 is MGHDK and CDR2 SYGVNS. J lost 0 bases, V lost 2 bases, and 19 bases had no gene match. The CDR3 has 20 residues. The CDR3 nucleotides read TGTGCCAGCAGTGAACCCAAACTTCATCAAACAGGGGAGAGCTCCTACGAGCAGTACTTC. Protein: CASSEPKLHQTGESSYEQYF.

The CDR3 DNA sequence: TGTGCCAGTAGTGTAACCGGGACTAGCTACGAGCAGTACTTC. Translated, it gives CASSVTGTSYEQYF. V and J are TRBV19 and TRBJ2-7; 8 nucleotides align to TRBD2. The germline V gene has CDR1 LNHDA and CDR2 SQIVND (reference sequence). V shed 5 bases, J shed 3 bases, and the junction held 6 bases outside the gene matches. The CDR3 spans 14 residues.

This clonotype was recorded many times. The chain employs TRBV7-2 and TRBJ1-4, with a weak D call TRBD1 (6 bases). Germline loops: CDR1 SGHTA, CDR2 FQGNSA. The CDR3 spans 15 residues. V was clipped by 1 base and J by 5 bases, with 11 bases between them. The CDR3 protein is CASSLETGFNEKLFF. The CDR3 region has the DNA TGTGCCAGCAGCTTAGAGACAGGATTCAATGAAAAACTGTTTTTT.

For the CDR3, the DNA is TGCAGTGCTAGTGTCACCACAGATACGCAGTATTTT. Its translation is CSASVTTDTQYF. The chain links TRBV20-1 to TRBJ2-3; D is undetermined. V lost 3 bases to trimming and J lost 2 bases, with 6 bases between them. There are 12 residues in the CDR3. Germline lookup yields CDR1 DFQATT and CDR2 SNEGSKA (reference sequence).

This sequence joins TRBV7-2 and TRBJ2-7; D perhaps matches TRBD2 (6 bases). V was cut by 6 bases and J by 9 bases, with 24 bases left in between. In germline, CDR1 is SGHTA, CDR2 FQGNSA. The CDR3 loop spans 15 amino acids. CDR3 DNA: TGTGCCAGCAGATCTGGCGGGGCGGGACGCCACCTGCAGTACTTC. Protein: CASRSGGAGRHLQYF.

J is TRBJ2-2 and V is TRBV13; a weak D match, TRBD1 (6 bases). CDR3 length: 14 amino acids. Per the germline V gene, CDR1 is PRHDT and CDR2 is FYEKMQ (reference sequence). The V and J ends lost 5 bases and 4 bases respectively, with 11 bases between them. Here the CDR3 reads CASSPGVSTGELFF. CDR3 bases: TGTGCCAGCAGCCCAGGGGTCTCCACCGGGGAGCTGTTTTTT.

The J gene is TRBJ1-3, the V gene TRBV3-1; D is undetermined. V lost 2 bases and J lost 0, with 11 bases in between. Looked up from germline, CDR1 is LGHDT and CDR2 is YNNKEL (reference sequence). The CDR3 covers 16 residues. The DNA for the CDR3 is TGTGCCAGCAGCCAATTCGGAGGAACCTCTGGAAACACCATATATTTT. This encodes CASSQFGGTSGNTIYF. Filled out from reference TRBV3-1 and TRBJ1-3, the complete variable domain reads DTAVSQTPKYLVTQMGNDKSIKCEQNLGHDTMYWYKQDSKKFLKIMFSYNNKELIINETVPNRFSPKSPDKAHLNLHINSLELGDSAVYFCASSQFGGTSGNTIYFGEGSWLTVV.

The chain carries TRBV7-3 and TRBJ1-6, with no clear D. Per the germline V gene, CDR1 is SGHTA and CDR2 is FQGTGA. Trimming stripped 5 bases from V and 5 bases from J, with 10 bases between. CDR3 size: 14 residues. The CDR3 sequence is CASSPGTNNSPLHF. Here the CDR3 DNA reads TGTGCCAGCAGCCCCGGAACCAATAATTCACCCCTCCACTTT.

This clonotype has only a few counts. This chain joins TRBV7-6 and TRBJ1-5; 7 nucleotides match TRBD1. The V and J ends lost 4 bases and 2 bases, in that order; junction bases with no gene match: 8. This CDR3 is 16 amino acids long. CDR1 and CDR2 from the germline V gene are SGHVS and FNYEAQ. This chain's CDR3 is CASSSRQGVGNQPQHF. The CDR3 DNA is TGTGCCAGCAGCTCCAGACAGGGTGTGGGCAATCAGCCCCAGCATTTT.

This chain joins TRBV3-1 and TRBJ2-7, with D possibly TRBD1 on 5 matching bases. The CDR3 consists of 10 residues. Between the trimmed V and J ends, which lost 8 bases and 6 bases, there was a span of 8 bases. Germline assignment: CDR1 LGHDT and CDR2 YNNKEL (reference sequence). CDR3 nucleotides: TGTGCCAGCGGCAGGGCCGAGCAGTACTTC. Translation gives CASGRAEQYF.

This clonotype has only a few counts. V gene TRBV6-1 combines with J gene TRBJ1-3; 8 bases line up with TRBD1. CDR3 size: 14 residues. The ends lost 7 bases at V and 4 bases at J; junction bases unmatched: 6. CDR1 is MNHNS, CDR2 SASEGT, per germline. CDR3 DNA sequence: TGTGCCAGCAACCCGACAGGGGACGGAAACACCATATATTTT. Its protein product is CASNPTGDGNTIYF.

This clonotype occurred a few times. The chain combines TRBV27 with TRBJ1-2; 8 bases fit TRBD1. The CDR3 covers 15 residues. Looked up from germline, CDR1 is MNHEY and CDR2 is SMNVEV (reference sequence). With V trimmed by 0 bases and J by 3 bases, 3 bases remained unmatched. The CDR3 loop reads CASSLSGQVYYGYTF. CDR3 nucleotides: TGTGCCAGCAGTTTATCGGGACAGGTGTACTATGGCTACACCTTC.

This rearrangement joins TRBV29-1 to TRBJ1-1; D unclear. The V end lost 3 bases, the J end lost 1 base, and 18 bases lay between the germline ends. The CDR3 is 16 amino acids. The germline gives CDR1 SQVTM, CDR2 ANQGSEA. The CDR3 reads CSVDNVPQAANTEAFF. The CDR3 DNA sequence: TGCAGCGTTGATAATGTCCCCCAAGCAGCGAACACTGAAGCTTTCTTT.

This clonotype turned up a few times. The chain has TRBV28 and TRBJ1-3; D is perhaps TRBD1 (5 bases). CDR3 length equals 14 residues. The germline V and J ends were trimmed by 2 bases and 0 bases, with 5 bases remaining between them. In germline, CDR1 is MDHEN, CDR2 SYDVKM. CDR3: CASSLGASGNTIYF. For the CDR3, the DNA is TGTGCCAGCAGTTTAGGGGCCTCTGGAAACACCATATATTTT.

Points on this clonotype: Since a much larger clone is just one base distant, this may be a read error. The chain is built from TRBV12-3 or TRBV12-4 and TRBJ2-1; 10 bases map to TRBD2. The CDR3 covers 15 residues. The CDR3 loop reads CAGSTSSGSYHEQFF. The CDR3 region has the DNA TGTGCCGGCAGCACTTCTAGCGGGAGTTACCATGAGCAGTTCTTC.

This chain's CDR3 is CASSLTGKGAYDEQFF. CDR3 DNA: TGTGCCAGCAGCTTAACCGGTAAGGGGGCGTACGATGAGCAGTTCTTC. The rearrangement joins TRBV12-3 or TRBV12-4 to TRBJ2-1, with 7 bases fitting TRBD1. V gave up 6 bases and J gave up 8 bases; unmatched junction bases: 16. This CDR3 is built from 16 residues.

As to this clonotype: At one boundary the junction diverges from the germline segment, which might be a read error. The DNA for the CDR3 is TGTGCCAGCAGTGACCCAACGGGAGGGATCTACGATGAGCAGTTCTTC. Its protein product is CASSDPTGGIYDEQFF. The chain is built from TRBV6-1 and TRBJ2-1, with 8 bases fitting TRBD2. The CDR3 sequence is 16 residues long. CDR1 and CDR2 from the germline V gene are MNHNS and SASEGT.

This clonotype came up a few times. V gene TRBV10-1 combines with J gene TRBJ2-1, with unresolved D. CDR3 length equals 16 residues. Germline CDR1 is WNHNN and CDR2 is SYGVQD (reference sequence). The V end was cut by 0 bases, the J end by 0 bases, with 9 bases between. CDR3 sequence reads: CASSESRGSSYNEQFF. The CDR3 nucleotides are TGCGCCAGCAGTGAGTCGCGCGGTAGCTCCTACAATGAGCAGTTCTTC.

The chain couples TRBV30 to TRBJ1-4, with D hard to call. Germline V gene sequence: CDR1 GTSNPN, CDR2 SVGIG (reference sequence). Trimming pared 1 base from V and 10 bases from J, leaving 13 bases between. The CDR3 totals 13 residues. The CDR3: CAWSESAVGKLFF. The CDR3 DNA reads as TGTGCCTGGAGTGAGTCAGCGGTAGGAAAACTGTTTTTT.

This clonotype was seen a few times. The V and J genes are TRBV20-1 and TRBJ2-5, with D possibly matching TRBD2 (6 bases). Germline loops: CDR1 DFQATT, CDR2 SNEGSKA (reference sequence). V lost 2 bases and J lost 5, with 18 bases in between. The length of the CDR3 is 15 residues. For the CDR3, the DNA is TGCAGTGCTAGAATTTATGGGAGGTACGACGAGACCCAGTACTTC. Translated: CSARIYGRYDETQYF.

The chain joins TRBV18 to TRBJ2-7, with TRBD2 identical over 7 bases. Trimming at V came to 1 base and at J to 0 bases, leaving 3 bases not matched to a gene. CDR3 length: 15 amino acids. Germline-derived CDR1 and CDR2 are KGHSH and LQKENI. CDR3 sequence reads: CASSPRGRGSYEQYF. Written as DNA, the CDR3 is TGTGCCAGCTCACCACGGGGGAGGGGCTCCTACGAGCAGTACTTC.

This clonotype was recorded a few times. The rearrangement uses TRBV20-1 and TRBJ1-5; 10 nucleotides agree with TRBD1. V trimming: 3 bases; J trimming: 7 bases; junction bases outside the gene matches: 9. Germline CDR1 reads DFQATT; CDR2 reads SNEGSKA (reference sequence). The CDR3 consists of 15 residues. The CDR3 sequence is CSARTGGALTQPQHF. The DNA of the CDR3 is TGCAGTGCTAGGACAGGGGGCGCATTGACCCAGCCCCAGCATTTT.

This clonotype has a handful of counts. V is TRBV29-1 and J is TRBJ1-1; no reliable D call. CDR1 and CDR2 from the germline V gene are SQVTM and ANQGSEA. This CDR3 comprises 9 residues. Trimming took off 8 bases at V and 11 bases at J, with 12 bases between the two ends. The CDR3 sequence: CSISDGAFF. The CDR3 region has the DNA TGCAGCATTTCAGACGGGGCTTTCTTT.

This clonotype was observed many times. The chain carries TRBV12-3 or TRBV12-4 and TRBJ2-7; D is undetermined. The CDR3 has 13 amino acids. V dropped 1 base and J dropped 0 bases, with 4 bases sitting between them. The chain's CDR3 is CASSLVSSYEQYF. DNA of the CDR3: TGTGCCAGCAGTTTAGTATCCTCCTACGAGCAGTACTTC.

This clonotype was counted many times. Relative to the germline gene, one junction end is altered; a read error may explain this. The rearrangement uses TRBV5-1 and TRBJ1-1; D is unclear. The CDR3 totals 13 residues. In germline, CDR1 is SGHRS, CDR2 YFSETQ. The CDR3 here is CASSLGGFTEAFF. As DNA, the CDR3 is TGTGCCAGCAGTTTAGGAGGTTTCACTGAAGCTTTCTTT.

This clonotype has more than one count but fewer than ten. The chain employs TRBV11-2 and TRBJ2-7; D remains unclear. This CDR3 has 13 amino acids. In germline, CDR1 is SGHAT, CDR2 FQNNGV. Trimming pared 5 bases from V and 2 bases from J, leaving 10 bases between. Here the CDR3 reads CASSLDGPYEQYF. CDR3 nucleotides: TGTGCCAGCAGCCTTGACGGACCCTACGAGCAGTACTTC. Full variable domain (rest looked up from reference TRBV11-2 and TRBJ2-7): EAGVAQSPRYKIIEKRQSVAFWCNPISGHATLYWYQQILGQGPKLLIQFQNNGVVDDSQLPKDRFSAERLKGVDSTLKIQPAKLEDSAVYLCASSLDGPYEQYFGPGTRLTVT.

The V and J genes are TRBV9 and TRBJ1-5; D gene uncertain. Deletions cut 0 bases from V and 7 bases from J, with 8 bases between. In germline, CDR1 is SGDLS, CDR2 YYNGEE. This CDR3 is 13 amino acids long. CDR3 in DNA: TGTGCCAGCAGCGTAGAAGCGGGGCAGCCCCAGCATTTT. Translated: CASSVEAGQPQHF.